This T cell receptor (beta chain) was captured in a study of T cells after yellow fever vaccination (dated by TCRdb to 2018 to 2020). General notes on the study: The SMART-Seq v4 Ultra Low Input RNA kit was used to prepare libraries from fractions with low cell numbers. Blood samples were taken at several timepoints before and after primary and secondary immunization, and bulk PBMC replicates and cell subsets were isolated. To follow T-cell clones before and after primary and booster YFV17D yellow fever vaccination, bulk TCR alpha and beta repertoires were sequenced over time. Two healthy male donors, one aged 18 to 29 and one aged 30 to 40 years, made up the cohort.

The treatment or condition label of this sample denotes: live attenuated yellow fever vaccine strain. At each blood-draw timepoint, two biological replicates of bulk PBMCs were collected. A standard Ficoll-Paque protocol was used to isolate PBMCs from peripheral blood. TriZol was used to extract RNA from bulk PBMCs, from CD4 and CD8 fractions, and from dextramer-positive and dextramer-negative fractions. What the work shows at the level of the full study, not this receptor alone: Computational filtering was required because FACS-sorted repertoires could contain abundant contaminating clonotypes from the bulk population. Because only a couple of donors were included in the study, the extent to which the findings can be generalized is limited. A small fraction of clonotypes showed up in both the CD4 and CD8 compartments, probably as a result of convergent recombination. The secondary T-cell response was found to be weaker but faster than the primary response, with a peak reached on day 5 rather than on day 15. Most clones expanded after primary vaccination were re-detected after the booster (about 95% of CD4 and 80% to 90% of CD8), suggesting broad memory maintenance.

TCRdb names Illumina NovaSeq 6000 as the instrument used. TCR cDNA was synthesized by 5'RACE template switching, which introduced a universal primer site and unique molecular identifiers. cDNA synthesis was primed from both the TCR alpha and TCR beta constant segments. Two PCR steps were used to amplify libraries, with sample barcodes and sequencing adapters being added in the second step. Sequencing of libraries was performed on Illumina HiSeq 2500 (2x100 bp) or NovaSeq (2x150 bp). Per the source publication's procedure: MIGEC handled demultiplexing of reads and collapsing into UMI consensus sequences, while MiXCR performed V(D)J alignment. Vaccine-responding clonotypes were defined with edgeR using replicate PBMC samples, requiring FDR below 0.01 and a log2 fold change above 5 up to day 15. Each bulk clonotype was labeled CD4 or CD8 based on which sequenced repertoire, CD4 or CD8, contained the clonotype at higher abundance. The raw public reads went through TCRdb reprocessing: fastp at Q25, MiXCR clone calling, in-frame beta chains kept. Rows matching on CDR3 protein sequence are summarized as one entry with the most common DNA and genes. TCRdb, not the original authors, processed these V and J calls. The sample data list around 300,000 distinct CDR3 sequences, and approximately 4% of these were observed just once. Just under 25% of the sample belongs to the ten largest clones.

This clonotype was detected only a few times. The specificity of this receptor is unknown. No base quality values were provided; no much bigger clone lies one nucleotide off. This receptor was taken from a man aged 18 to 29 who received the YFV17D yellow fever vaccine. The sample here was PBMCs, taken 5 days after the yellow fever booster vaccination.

CDR3 reads: CASREREGYQPQHF. The nucleotides read TGTGCCAGCCGGGAAAGGGAGGGATATCAGCCCCAGCATTTT. The chain links TRBV12-3 or TRBV12-4 with TRBJ1-5; the D gene lacks a confident call. A distance of 16 bases separates the germline ends of V and J, which lose 8 bases and 5 bases respectively. The CDR3 sequence holds 14 residues, the cysteine and phenylalanine included. The CDR3 DNA has 42 bases and is translated from base 1.